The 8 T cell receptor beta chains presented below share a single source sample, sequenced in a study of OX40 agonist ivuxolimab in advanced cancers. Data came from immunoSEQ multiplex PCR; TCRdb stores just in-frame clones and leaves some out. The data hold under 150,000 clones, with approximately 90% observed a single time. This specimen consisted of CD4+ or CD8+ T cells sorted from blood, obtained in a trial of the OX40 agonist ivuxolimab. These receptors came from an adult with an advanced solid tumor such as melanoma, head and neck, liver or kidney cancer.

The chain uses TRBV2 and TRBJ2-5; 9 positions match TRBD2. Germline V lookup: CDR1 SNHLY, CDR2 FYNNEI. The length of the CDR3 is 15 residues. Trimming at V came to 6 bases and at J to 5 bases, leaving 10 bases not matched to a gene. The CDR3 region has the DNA TGTGCCAGCAGGGGAAATAGCGGGAGTGTGGAGACCCAGTACTTC. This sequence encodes CASRGNSGSVETQYF.

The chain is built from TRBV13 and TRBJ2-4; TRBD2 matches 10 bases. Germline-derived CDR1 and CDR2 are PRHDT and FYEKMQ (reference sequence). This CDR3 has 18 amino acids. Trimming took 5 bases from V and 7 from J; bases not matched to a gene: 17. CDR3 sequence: CASSQSQEREGLRNIQYF. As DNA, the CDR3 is TGTGCCAGCAGCCAGAGCCAGGAGCGGGAGGGCCTCAGGAACATTCAGTACTTC.

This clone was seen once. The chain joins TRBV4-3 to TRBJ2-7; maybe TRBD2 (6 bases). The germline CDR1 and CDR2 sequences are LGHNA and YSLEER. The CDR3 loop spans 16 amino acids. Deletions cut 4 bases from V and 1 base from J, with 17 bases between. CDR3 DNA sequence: TGCGCCAGCAGCCGCACACTGGGGGAGGTATCCTACGAGCAGTACTTC. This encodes CASSRTLGEVSYEQYF.

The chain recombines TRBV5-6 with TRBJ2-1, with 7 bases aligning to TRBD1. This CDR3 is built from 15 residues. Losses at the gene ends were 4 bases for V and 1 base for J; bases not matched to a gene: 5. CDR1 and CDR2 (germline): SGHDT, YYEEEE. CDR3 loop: CASSLTGYSYNEQFF. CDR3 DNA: TGTGCCAGCAGCCTGACAGGGTATTCCTACAATGAGCAGTTCTTC.

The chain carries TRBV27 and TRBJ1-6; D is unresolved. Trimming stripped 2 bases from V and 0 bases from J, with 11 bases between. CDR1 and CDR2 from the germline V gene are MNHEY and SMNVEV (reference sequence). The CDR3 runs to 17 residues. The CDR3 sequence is CASSLRTLSSYNSPLHF. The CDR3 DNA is TGTGCCAGCAGTTTAAGGACGTTGAGCTCCTATAATTCACCCCTCCACTTT.

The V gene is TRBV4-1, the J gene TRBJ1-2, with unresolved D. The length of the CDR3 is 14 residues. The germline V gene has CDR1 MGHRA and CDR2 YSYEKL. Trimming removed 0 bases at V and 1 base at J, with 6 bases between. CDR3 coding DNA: TGCGCCAGCAGCCAAGATACCCATAACTATGGCTACACCTTC. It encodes CASSQDTHNYGYTF.

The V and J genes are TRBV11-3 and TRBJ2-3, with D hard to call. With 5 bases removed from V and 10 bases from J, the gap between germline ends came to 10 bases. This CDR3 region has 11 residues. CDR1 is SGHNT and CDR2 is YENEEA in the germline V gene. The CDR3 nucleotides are TGTGCCAGCAGCGGCCAGGATGCGCAGTATTTT. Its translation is CASSGQDAQYF.

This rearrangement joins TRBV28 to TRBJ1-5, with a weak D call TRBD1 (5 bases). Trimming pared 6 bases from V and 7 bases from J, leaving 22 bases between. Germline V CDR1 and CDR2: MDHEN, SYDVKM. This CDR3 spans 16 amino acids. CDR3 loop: CASRARDPPPGQPQHF. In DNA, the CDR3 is TGTGCCAGCAGAGCCCGGGACCCTCCACCGGGGCAGCCCCAGCATTTT. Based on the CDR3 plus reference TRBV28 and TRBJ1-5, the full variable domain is DVKVTQSSRYLVKRTGEKVFLECVQDMDHENMFWYRQDPGLGLRLIYFSYDVKMKEKGDIPEGYSVSREKKERFSLILESASTNQTSMYLCASRARDPPPGQPQHFGDGTRLSIL.